The entry below describes one T cell receptor beta chain. Its antigen is still unknown. The data belong to a study of cytomegalovirus exposure and HLA in healthy donors. This CDR3 comprises 11 residues. Germline V lookup: CDR1 SGDLS, CDR2 YYNGEE. V shed 7 bases and J shed 4 bases, with 7 bases lying between them. The repertoire was sequenced with immunoSEQ multiplex PCR; TCRdb's copy has only in-frame clones and lacks some. This sample has about 260,000 clones, with around 91% found just once. Findings of the study overall: The study labeled 180 or so TCR beta chains cytomegalovirus-associated. One later analysis, an examination of the 90 to 150 validation repertoires, found that first-cohort TCR clusters tended to co-occur in them. Diagnosis of cytomegalovirus status made by the classifier reportedly showed high specificity and sensitivity. Rarity held for most TCR sequences, but there were some public TCRs that occurred in many donors.

The chain recombines TRBV9 with TRBJ2-3; D is undetermined. This sequence was found in a woman in her thirties in good health and CMV-seronegative. Sequenced sample: PBMCs. The CDR3 loop is CASGRSDTQYF. The CDR3 DNA is TGTGCCAGCGGGCGGTCAGATACGCAGTATTTT.